This entry lists 17 T cell receptor beta chains sequenced from one sample in a study of blood T cells in healthy people across ages. Through a sample-barcoded 5' primer and a J-beta primer mix, a second PCR was run for roughly 7 to 12 cycles. One entry per CDR3 protein, called by TCRdb with MiXCR from the 5' RACE reads. There are 1 million to 1.2 million distinct CDR3 sequences in the sample; more than 30% occur only once, and over 10% lies in the top ten. Material for sequencing was blood. These receptors all come from a man between 18 and 29 years old in good health.

This clonotype was seen more than once but under ten times. This chain connects TRBV20-1 to TRBJ2-1; either TRBD1 or TRBD2 may fit D (5 bases each). The germline V and J ends were trimmed by 1 base and 7 bases, with 20 bases remaining between them. CDR3 size: 16 residues. Germline loops: CDR1 DFQATT, CDR2 SNEGSKA (reference sequence). Here the CDR3 reads CSARGDGAIIRNEQFF. The CDR3 region has the DNA TGCAGTGCTAGAGGAGACGGGGCGATCATTCGGAATGAGCAGTTCTTC.

This sequence joins TRBV5-5 and TRBJ1-1; D remains unclear. V dropped 4 bases and J dropped 0 bases, with 16 bases sitting between them. Germline CDR1 is SGHKS and CDR2 is YYEKEE (reference sequence). CDR3 length: 16 residues. In nucleotides, the CDR3 is TGTGCCAGCAGCCGTGTCCCCGGTCCTATGAACACTGAAGCTTTCTTT. Translation gives CASSRVPGPMNTEAFF.

In its sample, this clonotype was seen a few times. The genes are TRBV4-1 and TRBJ2-1; D unresolved. CDR1 is MGHRA, CDR2 YSYEKL, per germline. Deletions cut 0 bases from V and 5 bases from J, with 8 bases between. CDR3 size: 14 residues. The CDR3 loop is CASSQEARNNEQFF. CDR3 DNA sequence: TGCGCCAGCAGCCAAGAGGCCAGAAACAATGAGCAGTTCTTC.

The chain carries TRBV7-9 and TRBJ2-1; 7 bases agree with TRBD1. The V gene end was trimmed by 0 bases and the J gene end by 10 bases; junction bases not matched to a gene: 3. Germline V CDR1 and CDR2: SEHNR, FQNEAQ (reference sequence). CDR3 size: 13 residues. The CDR3 loop reads CASSLAGQEEQFF. In DNA form, the CDR3 reads TGTGCCAGCAGCTTAGCAGGACAGGAAGAGCAGTTCTTC.

This clonotype turned up a few times. The V gene is TRBV4-1, the J gene TRBJ2-1; D may correspond to TRBD1 or TRBD2 (6 bases each). Germline V lookup: CDR1 MGHRA, CDR2 YSYEKL. The CDR3 is 16 residues long. The germline V and J ends were trimmed by 3 bases and 5 bases, with 17 bases remaining between them. CDR3 region: CASSHGGPRGDNEQFF. CDR3 nucleotide sequence: TGCGCCAGCAGCCACGGGGGCCCGCGGGGCGACAATGAGCAGTTCTTC.

The chain employs TRBV12-3 or TRBV12-4 and TRBJ1-2; D not certain. The CDR3 runs 13 residues. The germline V and J ends were trimmed by 1 base and 6 bases, with 9 bases remaining between them. The CDR3 coding sequence is TGTGCCAGCAGTTTAGTAGGGAATGATGGCTACACCTTC. Its protein is CASSLVGNDGYTF.

The chain carries TRBV14 and TRBJ1-1, with a tentative D call TRBD1 (5 bases). The CDR3 is 12 residues long. Germline loops: CDR1 SGHDN, CDR2 FVKESK. With 4 bases removed from V and 7 bases from J, the gap between germline ends came to 10 bases. This CDR3 reads CASSRGGLEAFF. The CDR3 coding sequence is TGTGCCAGCAGCCGTGGGGGACTTGAAGCTTTCTTT.

To note about this clonotype: A much larger clone lies one base from this, so it may be a read error. The chain joins TRBV12-3 or TRBV12-4 to TRBJ2-7; 10 bases are a match to TRBD2. The V and J ends lost 6 bases and 0 bases, in that order; junction bases with no gene match: 5. The CDR3 length is 15 residues. Written as DNA, the CDR3 is TGTGCCAGCAGAGAAGCTAGCGGGAGCTCCTACGAGCAGTACTTC. Translation: CASREASGSSYEQYF.

This clonotype was observed a few times. J is TRBJ1-1 and V is TRBV27; D perhaps matches TRBD1 (5 bases). Germline V gene sequence: CDR1 MNHEY, CDR2 SMNVEV (reference sequence). The V and J ends lost 7 bases and 4 bases respectively, with 16 bases between them. The CDR3 loop spans 14 amino acids. Here the CDR3 reads CASKFGGGLTEAFF. CDR3 coding DNA: TGTGCCAGCAAGTTTGGGGGAGGGCTCACTGAAGCTTTCTTT.

This clonotype was observed a handful of times. The chain combines TRBV24-1 with TRBJ2-1; D not resolved. Germline-derived CDR1 and CDR2 are KGHDR and SFDVKD. The length of the CDR3 is 14 residues. Trimming left V 2 bases short and J 10 bases short, with 14 bases between. The CDR3, as DNA: TGTGCCACCAGTGATTCTGAGGTGGTATCGGAGCAGTTCTTC. It yields the protein CATSDSEVVSEQFF.

V is TRBV4-3 and J is TRBJ1-2, with D possibly matching TRBD1 (6 bases). Germline V gene data show CDR1 as LGHNA and CDR2 as YSLEER. This CDR3 contains 15 residues. V was cut by 0 bases and J by 3 bases, with 11 bases left in between. The CDR3 sequence is CASSQEGTSHYGYTF. The CDR3 bases are TGCGCCAGCAGCCAAGAAGGGACATCCCACTATGGCTACACCTTC.

Details on this clonotype: Its ends do not fully match the called genes, so a read error is possible. The chain recombines TRBV25-1 with TRBJ2-1; unclear D gene. There are 15 residues in the CDR3. The germline V gene encodes CDR1 MGHDK and CDR2 SYGVNS. The CDR3 here is CASSQQANSYNERFF. In DNA, the CDR3 is TGTGCCAGCAGTCAGCAGGCAAACTCCTACAATGAGCGGTTCTTC.

This clonotype was seen more than once but under ten times. The CDR3 loop reads CATSRQTLTEAFF. In nucleotides, the CDR3 is TGTGCCACCAGCAGACAAACACTAACTGAAGCTTTCTTT. The chain uses TRBV15 and TRBJ1-1; D unresolved. Germline loops: CDR1 LNHNV, CDR2 YYDKDF (reference sequence). CDR3 size: 13 residues. Trimming removed 2 bases from V and 5 bases from J, with 9 bases in between. Based on the CDR3 plus reference TRBV15 and TRBJ1-1, the full variable domain is DAMVIQNPRYQVTQFGKPVTLSCSQTLNHNVMYWYQQKSSQAPKLLFHYYDKDFNNEADTPDNFQSRRPNTSFCFLDIRSPGLGDTAMYLCATSRQTLTEAFFGQGTRLTVV.

The chain carries TRBV7-3 and TRBJ2-1; D unresolved. The CDR3 contains 19 residues. Trimming took 5 bases from V and 13 from J, leaving 36 bases between them. Germline V CDR1 and CDR2: SGHTA, FQGTGA. The CDR3 DNA sequence: TGTGCCAGCAGCCTGAAAGAACCTTCTCACAGCCCCGTTCAAGAGACCCAGTTCTTC. It specifies CASSLKEPSHSPVQETQFF.

J is TRBJ1-2 and V is TRBV20-1; the match to TRBD1 covers 9 bases. The CDR3 sequence is 16 residues long. CDR1 and CDR2 (germline): DFQATT, SNEGSKA (reference sequence). With 1 base clipped from V and 3 bases from J, the junction kept 9 bases outside the gene matches. DNA for the CDR3: TGCAGTGCTAGAGGGACAGGGGAGGGCAAGGACTATGGCTACACCTTC. Protein product: CSARGTGEGKDYGYTF.

This sequence joins TRBV11-1 and TRBJ1-6; D may be TRBD1 (6 bases). V shed 6 bases and J shed 6 bases, with 12 bases lying between them. The germline V gene encodes CDR1 SGHAT and CDR2 FQDESV (reference sequence). CDR3 length: 14 amino acids. CDR3 protein: CASRLGQINSPLHF. In DNA form, the CDR3 reads TGTGCCAGCAGACTTGGACAGATTAATTCACCCCTCCACTTT.

This clonotype came up a few times. CDR3 sequence: CSARDYNTEAFF. In DNA, the CDR3 is TGCAGTGCTAGAGATTATAACACTGAAGCTTTCTTT. V is TRBV20-1 and J is TRBJ1-1, with D hard to call. The CDR3 spans 12 residues. Between the trimmed V and J ends, which lost 0 bases and 2 bases, there was a span of 4 bases. The germline gives CDR1 DFQATT, CDR2 SNEGSKA (reference sequence).